This is a list of T cell receptor beta chains from one sample in a study of blood T cell repertoires in COVID-19. Here immunoSEQ multiplex PCR was the method, and the copy in TCRdb shows in-frame clones only, minus some. This table has more than 45,000 clones, approximately 86% appearing once. Material: peripheral blood. The receptor source for this set is a woman of 80 years or more with COVID-19, enrolled during active disease. The CDR3 runs from the conserved cysteine through the conserved F or W. The order of the fields is V gene, CDR3 protein.

v_gene: TRBV3-1/TRBV3-2; CDR3aa: CASSLGAGGRYNQPQHF
v_gene: TRBV29-1; CDR3aa: CSVEENGNQPQHF
v_gene: TRBV5-1; CDR3aa: CASRSGQLYGYTF
v_gene: TRBV6-4; CDR3aa: CASSAPTGWPQHF
v_gene: TRBV5-6; CDR3aa: CASSLKGQSHYEQYF
v_gene: TRBV18; CDR3aa: CASSPDRSSYEQYF
v_gene: TRBV19; CDR3aa: CASSSGTGLNEKLFF
v_gene: TRBV2; CDR3aa: CASRGDRGSNTEAFF
v_gene: TRBV2; CDR3aa: CASSSLEETQYF
v_gene: TRBV10-3; CDR3aa: CAISELGGGQPQHF